This is a list of T cell receptor beta chains from one sample in a study of identical twins. TCRdb re-called the 5' RACE reads through MiXCR, storing one row per CDR3 protein. The sample yields hundreds of thousands of distinct CDR3 sequences, roughly an eighth seen once. The same data also went into a second study, on yellow fever vaccine responses in identical twins.

Sequenced input: PBMCs. These TCRs come from a woman between 18 and 29 years old in good health. Both conserved end residues are part of each CDR3. D genes are given only for firm matches. Expanded clones get a size class; other rows say once, few or many, or leave the size out.

d_gene: NA
j_gene: TRBJ2-1
v_gene: TRBV10-3
abundance: few
CDR3aa: CAINIAEGAYNEQFF
CDR3nt: TGTGCCATCAATATAGCGGAGGGGGCCTACAATGAGCAGTTCTTC

d_gene: NA
j_gene: TRBJ2-7
v_gene: TRBV5-1
abundance: many
CDR3aa: CASRSEWPDEQYF
CDR3nt: TGCGCCAGCAGATCGGAATGGCCCGACGAGCAGTACTTC

d_gene: NA
j_gene: TRBJ2-2
v_gene: TRBV20-1
abundance: few
CDR3aa: CSARDSLQAVTGELFF
CDR3nt: TGCAGTGCTAGAGATAGTCTGCAGGCGGTCACCGGGGAGCTGTTTTTT

d_gene: NA
j_gene: TRBJ2-3
v_gene: TRBV10-3
abundance: NA
CDR3aa: CATSDGSTDTQYF
CDR3nt: TGTGCCACCTCGGACGGGAGCACAGATACGCAGTATTTT

d_gene: TRBD1
j_gene: TRBJ2-3
v_gene: TRBV15
abundance: NA
CDR3aa: CATSRDRDDTQYF
CDR3nt: TGTGCCACCAGCCGGGACAGGGATGATACGCAGTATTTT

d_gene: NA
j_gene: TRBJ2-7
v_gene: TRBV12-5
abundance: few
CDR3aa: CASGSTYEQYF
CDR3nt: TGTGCTAGTGGCTCAACCTACGAGCAGTACTTC

d_gene: NA
j_gene: TRBJ2-5
v_gene: TRBV6-2/TRBV6-3
abundance: NA
CDR3aa: CASSRPSSLGKSWTQYF
CDR3nt: TGTGCCAGCAGTCGACCTAGTAGCTTGGGCAAGAGTTGGACCCAGTACTTC

d_gene: NA
j_gene: TRBJ2-2
v_gene: TRBV2
abundance: few
CDR3aa: CASSLGKWWGRNTGELFF
CDR3nt: TGTGCCAGCAGTTTGGGGAAATGGTGGGGGCGTAACACCGGGGAGCTGTTTTTT

d_gene: TRBD2
j_gene: TRBJ2-1
v_gene: TRBV6-4
abundance: NA
CDR3aa: CASSDSGLASGHEQFF
CDR3nt: TGTGCCAGCAGTGACTCGGGTCTAGCTAGCGGCCATGAGCAGTTCTTC

d_gene: TRBD1
j_gene: TRBJ1-2
v_gene: TRBV4-1
abundance: NA
CDR3aa: CASSQPRDRGIDGYTF
CDR3nt: TGCGCCAGCAGCCAGCCCAGGGACAGGGGAATCGATGGCTACACCTTC

d_gene: TRBD1
j_gene: TRBJ2-6
v_gene: TRBV12-3/TRBV12-4
abundance: NA
CDR3aa: CASSLNRGTAGANVLTF
CDR3nt: TGTGCCAGCAGTTTAAACAGGGGGACAGCTGGGGCCAACGTCCTGACTTTC

d_gene: NA
j_gene: TRBJ2-1
v_gene: TRBV28
abundance: many
CDR3aa: CASLGQPLGDEQFF
CDR3nt: TGTGCCAGCCTAGGACAACCGCTCGGGGATGAGCAGTTCTTC

d_gene: NA
j_gene: TRBJ2-5
v_gene: TRBV11-2
abundance: many
CDR3aa: CASSLGPGQETQYF
CDR3nt: TGTGCCAGCAGTCTAGGGCCAGGACAAGAGACCCAGTACTTC

d_gene: NA
j_gene: TRBJ2-3
v_gene: TRBV18
abundance: few
CDR3aa: CASSPPGVSSTDTQYF
CDR3nt: TGTGCCAGCTCACCTCCAGGGGTTTCTAGCACAGATACGCAGTATTTT

d_gene: TRBD1
j_gene: TRBJ2-7
v_gene: TRBV5-6
abundance: few
CDR3aa: CASSLGTGLFAEQYF
CDR3nt: TGTGCCAGCAGCTTGGGGACAGGGTTGTTCGCCGAGCAGTACTTC

d_gene: NA
j_gene: TRBJ2-5
v_gene: TRBV20-1
abundance: NA
CDR3aa: CSARDPNRQETQYF
CDR3nt: TGCAGTGCTAGAGATCCGAACAGGCAAGAGACCCAGTACTTC

d_gene: TRBD1
j_gene: TRBJ2-3
v_gene: TRBV6-4
abundance: NA
CDR3aa: CASSDRTGGADTQYF
CDR3nt: TGTGCCAGCAGTGATCGGACAGGGGGAGCAGATACGCAGTATTTT

d_gene: NA
j_gene: TRBJ2-3
v_gene: TRBV10-3
abundance: few
CDR3aa: CAISPRASTDTQYF
CDR3nt: TGTGCCATCAGTCCACGGGCAAGCACAGATACGCAGTATTTT

d_gene: NA
j_gene: TRBJ2-1
v_gene: TRBV24-1
abundance: NA
CDR3aa: CATSDSNEQFF
CDR3nt: TGTGCCACCAGTGATTCCAATGAGCAGTTCTTC

d_gene: TRBD2
j_gene: TRBJ2-7
v_gene: TRBV3-1
abundance: few
CDR3aa: CASSRTSGSGEQYF
CDR3nt: TGTGCCAGCAGCCGGACTAGCGGAAGTGGCGAGCAGTACTTC

d_gene: TRBD1
j_gene: TRBJ2-7
v_gene: TRBV19
abundance: NA
CDR3aa: CASSPNRGEYYEQYF
CDR3nt: TGTGCCAGTAGTCCTAACAGGGGGGAGTACTACGAGCAGTACTTC

d_gene: NA
j_gene: TRBJ1-6
v_gene: TRBV20-1
abundance: few
CDR3aa: CSAITMGANSPLHF
CDR3nt: TGCAGTGCTATTACTATGGGGGCGAATTCACCCCTCCACTTT

d_gene: NA
j_gene: TRBJ2-7
v_gene: TRBV7-2
abundance: NA
CDR3aa: CASSLSQVGGPYEQYF
CDR3nt: TGCGCCAGCAGCTTATCCCAGGTTGGAGGACCCTACGAGCAGTACTTC

d_gene: NA
j_gene: TRBJ2-3
v_gene: TRBV29-1
abundance: few
CDR3aa: CSVASGVGTDTQYF
CDR3nt: TGCAGCGTTGCGTCGGGGGTGGGCACAGATACGCAGTATTTT

d_gene: TRBD1
j_gene: TRBJ1-2
v_gene: TRBV20-1
abundance: NA
CDR3aa: CSASRTGVGYGYTF
CDR3nt: TGCAGTGCTAGCCGGACAGGGGTGGGCTATGGCTACACCTTC

d_gene: TRBD2
j_gene: TRBJ2-7
v_gene: TRBV20-1
abundance: few
CDR3aa: CSARDREGLYEQYF
CDR3nt: TGCAGTGCTAGAGATCGGGAGGGCCTCTACGAGCAGTACTTC

d_gene: NA
j_gene: TRBJ2-5
v_gene: TRBV5-1
abundance: NA
CDR3aa: CASSRNTGNFGETQYF
CDR3nt: TGCGCCAGCAGCCGCAATACAGGGAATTTCGGGGAGACCCAGTACTTC

d_gene: NA
j_gene: TRBJ1-1
v_gene: TRBV20-1
abundance: NA
CDR3aa: CSAEGGYTEAFF
CDR3nt: TGCAGTGCAGAGGGGGGGTACACTGAAGCTTTCTTT

d_gene: NA
j_gene: TRBJ2-1
v_gene: TRBV12-3/TRBV12-4
abundance: NA
CDR3aa: CASSLVRGRRRDNEQFF
CDR3nt: TGTGCCAGCAGTTTAGTGCGGGGGCGGAGGAGGGACAATGAGCAGTTCTTC

d_gene: NA
j_gene: TRBJ1-1
v_gene: TRBV5-5
abundance: few
CDR3aa: CASSPGWEYRNTEAFF
CDR3nt: TGTGCCAGCAGCCCGGGCTGGGAATACAGGAACACTGAAGCTTTCTTT

d_gene: TRBD2
j_gene: TRBJ2-1
v_gene: TRBV20-1
abundance: NA
CDR3aa: CSAPGLATNEQFF
CDR3nt: TGCAGTGCCCCGGGACTAGCAACCAATGAGCAGTTCTTC

d_gene: NA
j_gene: TRBJ1-6
v_gene: TRBV5-5
abundance: NA
CDR3aa: CASSLAGRQPHSPLHF
CDR3nt: TGTGCCAGCAGCCTTGCCGGCAGGCAGCCCCATTCACCCCTCCACTTT

d_gene: NA
j_gene: TRBJ2-4
v_gene: TRBV2
abundance: few
CDR3aa: CASGEEALAKNIQYF
CDR3nt: TGTGCCAGCGGGGAGGAGGCGCTAGCCAAAAACATTCAGTACTTC

d_gene: NA
j_gene: TRBJ2-2
v_gene: TRBV2
abundance: NA
CDR3aa: CASRTRDPGSGELFF
CDR3nt: TGTGCCAGCAGAACCCGGGACCCTGGGTCCGGGGAGCTGTTTTTT

d_gene: TRBD1
j_gene: TRBJ2-5
v_gene: TRBV6-5
abundance: few
CDR3aa: CASSYSFGTEQETQYF
CDR3nt: TGTGCCAGCAGTTACTCGTTCGGGACAGAACAAGAGACCCAGTACTTC

d_gene: TRBD1
j_gene: TRBJ1-5
v_gene: TRBV7-8
abundance: NA
CDR3aa: CASTGDGRSNQPQHF
CDR3nt: TGTGCCAGTACAGGGGATGGGCGTAGCAATCAGCCCCAGCATTTT

d_gene: NA
j_gene: TRBJ2-3
v_gene: TRBV25-1
abundance: NA
CDR3aa: CASSNTGIDTQYF
CDR3nt: TGTGCCAGCAGTAACACAGGGATAGATACGCAGTATTTT

d_gene: TRBD2
j_gene: TRBJ2-3
v_gene: TRBV20-1
abundance: many
CDR3aa: CSGLAGGHTDTQYF
CDR3nt: TGCAGTGGACTAGCGGGGGGGCATACAGATACGCAGTATTTT

d_gene: TRBD2
j_gene: TRBJ2-3
v_gene: TRBV7-8
abundance: few
CDR3aa: CASSLPVGTSDTDTQYF
CDR3nt: TGTGCCAGCAGCTTACCCGTCGGGACTAGCGACACAGATACGCAGTATTTT

d_gene: NA
j_gene: TRBJ2-4
v_gene: TRBV12-3/TRBV12-4
abundance: NA
CDR3aa: CASSLLADSNIQYF
CDR3nt: TGTGCCAGCAGTTTGCTAGCTGATTCAAACATTCAGTACTTC

d_gene: TRBD2
j_gene: TRBJ2-2
v_gene: TRBV29-1
abundance: many
CDR3aa: CSVTPGLAATGELFF
CDR3nt: TGCAGCGTAACCCCGGGACTAGCAGCCACCGGGGAGCTGTTTTTT

d_gene: TRBD1
j_gene: TRBJ1-6
v_gene: TRBV12-3/TRBV12-4
abundance: NA
CDR3aa: CASSLQWGLGTANSPLHF
CDR3nt: TGTGCCAGCAGTTTACAGTGGGGGCTGGGGACAGCAAATTCACCCCTCCACTTT

d_gene: TRBD2
j_gene: TRBJ2-7
v_gene: TRBV7-8
abundance: many
CDR3aa: CASSLRPSGRDEQYF
CDR3nt: TGTGCCAGCAGCTTACGACCTAGCGGGAGGGACGAGCAGTACTTC

d_gene: NA
j_gene: TRBJ2-3
v_gene: TRBV3-1
abundance: NA
CDR3aa: CASSQDLHTDTQYF
CDR3nt: TGTGCCAGCAGCCAAGATCTTCACACAGATACGCAGTATTTT

d_gene: NA
j_gene: TRBJ1-2
v_gene: TRBV7-6
abundance: NA
CDR3aa: CASSPGVSHGYTF
CDR3nt: TGTGCCAGCAGCCCAGGGGTTTCCCATGGCTACACCTTC

d_gene: TRBD2
j_gene: TRBJ2-7
v_gene: TRBV7-2
abundance: many
CDR3aa: CASSPHSGSIYEQYF
CDR3nt: TGTGCCAGCAGCCCCCATAGCGGGAGTATTTACGAGCAGTACTTC

d_gene: NA
j_gene: TRBJ1-1
v_gene: TRBV6-6
abundance: few
CDR3aa: CASTKQGNTEAFF
CDR3nt: TGTGCCAGCACTAAACAGGGGAACACTGAAGCTTTCTTT

d_gene: NA
j_gene: TRBJ2-1
v_gene: TRBV7-3
abundance: few
CDR3aa: CASSLNGGGYNEQFF
CDR3nt: TGTGCCAGCAGCTTAAATGGAGGGGGTTACAATGAGCAGTTCTTC

d_gene: NA
j_gene: TRBJ1-1
v_gene: TRBV5-5
abundance: NA
CDR3aa: CASSFLGTTMNTEAFF
CDR3nt: TGTGCCAGCAGCTTTCTCGGGACCACGATGAACACTGAAGCTTTCTTT